Below, one TCR beta chain is given with its context. Its target antigen remains unknown. Germline is not matched at one junction end, which may reflect a read error. These data belong to a study of blood T cells in healthy people across ages (dated by TCRdb to the mid-2010s). Turning to the overall study: Template switching captured roughly one uniquely barcoded TCR beta cDNA molecule per two T cells in model experiments. To track age-related changes in TCR beta repertoire diversity, the study relied on deep sequencing normalized with unique cDNA molecular identifiers. Four age groups were formed from the donors: young (average about 17 years), middle-aged (around 37), aged (about 62) and long-lived (more than 75). Donors of different ages were randomly distributed across sequencing lanes to avoid experimental bias. Using the same blood draw, the study looked at two additional independent replicas of 1 million unique cDNA reads for two donors, one aged 18 to 30 and the other aged 80 or older. Study-wide conclusions, independent of this receptor: Observed TCR beta diversity correlated strongly with the percentage of naive T cells measured by flow cytometry. Because the CMV infection status of the donors was unknown, age-related changes in expanded clonotypes may potentially have been confounded. The long-lived group showed more naive CD4+ T cells, fewer expanded clones and increased TCR diversity than the aged group, suggesting age selection. Conclusive comparison of naive and antigen-experienced compartments was prevented by the profiling of bulk unsorted PBMCs. Estimates of total diversity based on one million sequenced T cells were considered lower bounds and underestimates. Observed TCR beta diversity per million T cells fell roughly linearly with age, and a significant reduction was already apparent by age around 36.

According to the germline V gene, CDR1 reads ENHRY and CDR2 reads SYGVKD. The CDR3 numbers 12 residues from cysteine through phenylalanine. The sequence is cut down to CDR3 DNA, 36 bases in frame from base 1. The library was built by means of 5' RACE. TCRdb lists the instrument as Illumina HiSeq 2500. The second PCR ran for roughly 7 to 11 cycles and used a J-beta primer mix along with a sample-barcoded 5' primer. A unique molecular identifier was introduced onto each TCR beta cDNA molecule by a template-switch 5' adaptor carrying 12 random nucleotides. Each sample yielded at least 3 million CDR3-containing paired-end reads. First-strand cDNA synthesis was performed from all RNA using the Mint cDNA synthesis kit, with priming by a TRBC-specific oligonucleotide. Following uracil-DNA glycosylase treatment, a first 18-cycle PCR with universal primers M1SS and BC2_uni_R was performed on all cDNA. On the study's bioinformatics: For normalization, 1 million high-quality reads, each with a distinct molecular identifier, were randomly selected from each sample. Reads with shared molecular identifiers were discarded instead of being binned into consensus sequences. CDR3 identification, clonotype clustering and error correction used MiTCR with a Q25 quality threshold and the strictest error-elimination algorithm. Lower-bound total TCR beta diversity was estimated with a nonparametric unseen species model using Euler transformation. The public reads were reanalyzed by TCRdb: fastp trimming at Q25, MiXCR alignment, in-frame beta chains only. Rows are combined by CDR3 protein, so each entry shows the most common genes and DNA. TCRdb's processing, not the study's, gives the V and J calls here. Counted in this sample were a few hundred thousand distinct CDR3 sequences; roughly half of them appeared once. The ten most abundant clones make up roughly 51% of the sample.

The roughly 39 donors, aged about 6 to 95 years, were systemically healthy Caucasian individuals from Russia. Each donor gave ten milliliters of peripheral blood, drawn into EDTA-treated Vacutainer tubes. PBMCs were isolated by Ficoll-Paque density-gradient centrifugation, with at least 6.5 million obtained per sample. Total RNA was extracted from PBMCs with Trizol reagent, with at least 6 micrograms obtained per sample. For every donor, flow cytometry on a PBMC aliquot measured the percentage of naive CD45RAhigh/CD27high T cells. What was sequenced was blood. Rearrangement joined TRBV10-3 to TRBJ1-3, with no confident D gene call. The clonotype originates from a man between 60 and 70 years old in good health. The CDR3 has the sequence CATGIRGSTIYF. Read as DNA, the sequence is TGTGCCACCGGGATACGCGGAAGCACCATATATTTT.